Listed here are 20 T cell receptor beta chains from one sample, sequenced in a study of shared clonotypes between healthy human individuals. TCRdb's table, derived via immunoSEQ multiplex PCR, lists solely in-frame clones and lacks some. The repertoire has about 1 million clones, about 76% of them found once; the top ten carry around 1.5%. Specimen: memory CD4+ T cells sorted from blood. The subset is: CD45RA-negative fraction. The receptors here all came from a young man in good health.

The CDR3 DNA reads TGTGCCAGCAGTTATGGGGTAGAAGAGACCCAGTACTTC. As protein: CASSYGVEETQYF. This chain connects TRBV6-5 to TRBJ2-5; D gene ambiguous. Trimming removed 3 bases at V and 3 bases at J, with 8 bases between. The CDR3 sequence is 13 residues long. Germline CDR1 MNHEY, CDR2 SVGAGI.

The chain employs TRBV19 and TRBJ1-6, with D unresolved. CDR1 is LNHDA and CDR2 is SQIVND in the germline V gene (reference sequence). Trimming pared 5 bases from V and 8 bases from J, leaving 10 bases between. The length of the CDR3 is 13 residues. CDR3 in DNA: TGTGCCAGTAGTCACCGGACCGATTCACCCCTCCACTTT. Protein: CASSHRTDSPLHF.

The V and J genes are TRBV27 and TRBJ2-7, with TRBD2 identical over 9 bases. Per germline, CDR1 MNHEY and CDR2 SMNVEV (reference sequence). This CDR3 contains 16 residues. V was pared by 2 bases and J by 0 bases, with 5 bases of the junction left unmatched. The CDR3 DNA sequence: TGTGCCAGCAGTTTAAGTCCGGGACTAGCCTCCTACGAGCAGTACTTC. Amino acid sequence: CASSLSPGLASYEQYF.

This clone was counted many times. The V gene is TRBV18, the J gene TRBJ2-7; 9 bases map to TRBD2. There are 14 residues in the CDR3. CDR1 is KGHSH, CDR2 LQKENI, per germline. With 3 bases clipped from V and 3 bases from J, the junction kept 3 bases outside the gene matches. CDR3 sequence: CASSPRGGGYEQYF. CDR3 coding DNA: TGTGCCAGCTCACCGCGGGGGGGTGGCTACGAGCAGTACTTC.

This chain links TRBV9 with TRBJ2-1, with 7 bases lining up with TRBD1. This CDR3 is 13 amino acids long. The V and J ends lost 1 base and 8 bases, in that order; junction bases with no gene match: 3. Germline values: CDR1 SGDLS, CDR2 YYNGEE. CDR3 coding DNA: TGTGCCAGCAGCGTACAAGGGGGCGATGAGCAGTTCTTC. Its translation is CASSVQGGDEQFF.

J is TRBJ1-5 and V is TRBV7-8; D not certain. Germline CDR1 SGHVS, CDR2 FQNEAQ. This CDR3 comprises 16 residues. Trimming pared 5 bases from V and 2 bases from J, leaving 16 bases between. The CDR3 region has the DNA TGTGCCAGCAGCCGAACGGCGGCCCAAGGCAATCAGCCCCAGCATTTT. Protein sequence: CASSRTAAQGNQPQHF.

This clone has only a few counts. The CDR3 DNA sequence: TGCGCCAGCAGCCGGAATCTCCAAGAGACCCAGTACTTC. Amino acids: CASSRNLQETQYF. The chain recombines TRBV10-1 with TRBJ2-5, with D uncertain. There are 13 residues in the CDR3. V gave up 6 bases and J gave up 1 base, with 9 bases separating them. The germline gives CDR1 WNHNN, CDR2 SYGVQD (reference sequence).

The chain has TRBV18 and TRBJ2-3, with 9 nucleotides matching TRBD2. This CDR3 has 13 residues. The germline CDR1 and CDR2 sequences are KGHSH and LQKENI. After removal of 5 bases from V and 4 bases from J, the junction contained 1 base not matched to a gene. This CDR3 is CASSGTSSDTQYF. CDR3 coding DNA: TGTGCCAGCTCAGGGACTAGCTCAGATACGCAGTATTTT.

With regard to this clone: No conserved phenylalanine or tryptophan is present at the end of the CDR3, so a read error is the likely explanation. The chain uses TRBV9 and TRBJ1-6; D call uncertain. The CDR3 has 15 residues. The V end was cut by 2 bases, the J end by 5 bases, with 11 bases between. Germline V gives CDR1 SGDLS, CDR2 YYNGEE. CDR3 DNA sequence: TGTGCCAGCAGCGTGATGGGTCAGGATAATTCACCCCTCCACCTT. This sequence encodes CASSVMGQDNSPLHL.

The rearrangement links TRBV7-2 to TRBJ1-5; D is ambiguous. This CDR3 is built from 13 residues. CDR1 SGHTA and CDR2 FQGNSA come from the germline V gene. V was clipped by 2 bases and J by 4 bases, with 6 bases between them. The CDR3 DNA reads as TGTGCCAGCAGCTTAATACAGAATCAGCCCCAGCATTTT. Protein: CASSLIQNQPQHF.

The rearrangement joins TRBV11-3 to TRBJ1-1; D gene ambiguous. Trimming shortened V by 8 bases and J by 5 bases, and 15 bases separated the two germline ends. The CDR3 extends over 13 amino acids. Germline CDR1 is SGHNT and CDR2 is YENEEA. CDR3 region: CASSDTVGTEAFF. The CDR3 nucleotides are TGTGCCAGCTCGGATACCGTGGGGACTGAAGCTTTCTTT.

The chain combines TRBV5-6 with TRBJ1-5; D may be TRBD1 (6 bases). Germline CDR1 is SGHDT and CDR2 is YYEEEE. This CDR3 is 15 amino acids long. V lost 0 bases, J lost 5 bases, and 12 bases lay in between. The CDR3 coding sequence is TGTGCCAGCAGCTTGGCACAGGACAGTCATCAGCCCCAGCATTTT. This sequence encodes CASSLAQDSHQPQHF. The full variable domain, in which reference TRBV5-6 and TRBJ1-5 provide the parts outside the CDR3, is DAGVTQSPTHLIKTRGQQVTLRCSPKSGHDTVSWYQQALGQGPQFIFQYYEEEERQRGNFPDRFSGHQFPNYSSELNVNALLLGDSALYLCASSLAQDSHQPQHFGDGTRLSIL.

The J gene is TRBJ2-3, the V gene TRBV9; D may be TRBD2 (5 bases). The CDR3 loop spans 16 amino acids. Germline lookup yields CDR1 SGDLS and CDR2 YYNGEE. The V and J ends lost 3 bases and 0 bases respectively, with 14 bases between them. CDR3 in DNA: TGTGCCAGCAGCGCGGCCGGAGGATTGAGCACAGATACGCAGTATTTT. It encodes CASSAAGGLSTDTQYF.

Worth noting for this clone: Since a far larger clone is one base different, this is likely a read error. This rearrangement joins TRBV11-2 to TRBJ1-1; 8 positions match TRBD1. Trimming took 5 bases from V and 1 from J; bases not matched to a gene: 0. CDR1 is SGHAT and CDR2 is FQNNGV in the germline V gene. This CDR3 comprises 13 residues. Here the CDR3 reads CASSGQGNTEAFF. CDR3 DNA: TGTGCCAGCAGCGGACAGGGGAACACTGAAGCTTTCTTT. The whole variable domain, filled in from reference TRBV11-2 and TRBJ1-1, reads EAGVAQSPRYKIIEKRQSVAFWCNPISGHATLYWYQQILGQGPKLLIQFQNNGVVDDSQLPKDRFSAERLKGVDSTLKIQPAKLEDSAVYLCASSGQGNTEAFFGQGTRLTVV.

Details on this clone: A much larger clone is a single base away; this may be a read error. The CDR3 sequence is CASSSAYEQYF. CDR3 DNA sequence: TGTGCCAGCAGCTCCGCCTACGAGCAGTACTTC. This chain connects TRBV12-1 to TRBJ2-7; TRBD2 is the table's D call, not checked against the DNA. TRBV12-1 is deemed a pseudogene. This CDR3 has 11 residues.

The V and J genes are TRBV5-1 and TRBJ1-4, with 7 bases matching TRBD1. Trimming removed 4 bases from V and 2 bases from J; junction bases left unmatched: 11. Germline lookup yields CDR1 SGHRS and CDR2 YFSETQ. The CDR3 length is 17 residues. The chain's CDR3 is CASSRRQGIGTNEKLFF. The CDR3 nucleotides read TGCGCCAGCAGCCGCAGACAGGGCATAGGGACTAATGAAAAACTGTTTTTT.

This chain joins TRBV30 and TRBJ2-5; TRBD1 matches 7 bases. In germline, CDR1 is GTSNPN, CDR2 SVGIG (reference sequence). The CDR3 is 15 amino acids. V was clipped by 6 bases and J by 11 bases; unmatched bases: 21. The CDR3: CACENRGGRSWEQYF. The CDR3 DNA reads TGTGCCTGCGAGAACAGGGGCGGTCGTTCCTGGGAGCAGTACTTC. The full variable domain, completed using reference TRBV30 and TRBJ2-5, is SQTIHQWPATLVQPVGSPLSLECTVEGTSNPNLYWYRQAAGRGLQLLFYSVGIGQISSEVPQNLSASRPQDRQFILSSKKLLLSDSGFYLCACENRGGRSWEQYFGPGTRLLVL.

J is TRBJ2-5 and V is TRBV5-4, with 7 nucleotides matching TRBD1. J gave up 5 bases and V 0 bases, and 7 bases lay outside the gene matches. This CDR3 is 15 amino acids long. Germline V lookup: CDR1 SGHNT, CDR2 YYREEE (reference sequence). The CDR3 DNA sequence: TGTGCCAGCAGCTTGGCCCCTGGACAGGCGGAGACCCAGTACTTC. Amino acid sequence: CASSLAPGQAETQYF.

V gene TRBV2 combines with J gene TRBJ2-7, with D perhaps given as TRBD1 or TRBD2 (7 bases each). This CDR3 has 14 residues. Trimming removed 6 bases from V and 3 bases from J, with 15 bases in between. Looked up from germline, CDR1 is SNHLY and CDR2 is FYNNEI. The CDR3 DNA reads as TGTGCCAGCAGCCCCAGGGGGGGGGTCTACGAGCAGTACTTC. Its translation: CASSPRGGVYEQYF.

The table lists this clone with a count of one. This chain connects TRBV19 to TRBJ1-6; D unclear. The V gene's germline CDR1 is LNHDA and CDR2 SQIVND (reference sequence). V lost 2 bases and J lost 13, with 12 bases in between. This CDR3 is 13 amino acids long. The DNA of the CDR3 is TGTGCCAGTAGTATACTGTCAGACGGGCCCCTCCACTTT. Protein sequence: CASSILSDGPLHF.